This T cell receptor delta chain emerged from a study of Vδ1+ human thymocytes. Unmatched junction bases numbered 27, after V lost 2 bases and J lost 1 base. The CDR3 has 24 amino acids. Germline lookup yields CDR1 TSWWSYY and CDR2 QGS. Study-level points and caveats: Highly polyclonal TRG and TRD repertoires with Gaussian CDR3 length distributions appeared in thymus.

Notes on this clone: Antigen specificity is unknown.

The template was reverse-transcribed extracted RNA. Pooled V-gene forward primers with one constant-region reverse primer generated the CDR3 amplicons by multiplex PCR. TCRdb reprocessed the multiplex PCR reads through CATT. The sample holds more than 50,000 delta-chain clones, about a sixth seen once. This chain uses TRDV1 with TRDJ1, with 11 positions matching TRDD3. Sequenced sample: Vdelta1+ gamma-delta thymocytes from the thymus. Subset: FACS-sorted CD3+ TCRalphabeta- TCRVdelta1+ TCRVdelta2- thymocytes. The sequence was obtained from a boy in the first two years of life who had congenital heart surgery. This chain's CDR3 is CALGEIPPPPFLLLGDSSTDKLIF. The CDR3 DNA reads TGTGCTCTTGGGGAAATCCCCCCACCACCCTTCCTTCTACTGGGGGATAGTAGCACCGATAAACTCATCTTT.